This TCR beta chain was captured in a study of early T cells in non-severe SARS-CoV-2 infection. The wider study: Sequencing used unsorted whole-blood bulk RNA, so chains lack pairing.

The study's findings and limits: VDJdb matching skewed toward anti-spike CD8 responses, missing private and CD4 specificities.

Turning to this clonotype: No antigen is known for it.

Unique molecular identifiers were attached to individual cDNA molecules. MiXCR was run by TCRdb on the 5' RACE reads, yielding one entry per CDR3 protein. The sample has 75,000 or so distinct CDR3 sequences, 11% to 15% seen once; the top ten hold 11%. This CDR3 is built from 14 residues. V lost 0 bases and J lost 7, with 13 bases in between. The germline V gene encodes CDR1 SGHDT and CDR2 YYEEEE. V is TRBV5-6 and J is TRBJ1-2; D is undetermined. The clonotype was recovered from an adult who was a healthcare worker with PCR-confirmed SARS-CoV-2 infection or an uninfected control (not recorded which). Sequencing used whole blood. The CDR3 protein is CASSLVAEVSGYTF. For the CDR3, the DNA is TGTGCCAGCAGCTTGGTGGCAGAAGTTAGTGGCTACACCTTC.